Following are 15 T cell receptor beta chains from one sample sequenced in a study of CD8 T cells in Susac syndrome. RNA amounts of roughly 0.45 to 1 ug underwent reverse transcription with random hexamers. TCRdb re-called the immunoSEQ multiplex PCR reads with MiXCR, one entry per CDR3 protein. The data show about 140,000 distinct CDR3 sequences, 85% to 95% seen once. Material for sequencing was CD8+ T cells from PBMCs. These receptors were obtained from a human donor in good health.

CDR3 in amino acids: CASSQSTGYGYTF. The CDR3 nucleotides read TGCGCCAGCAGCCAATCAACAGGGTACGGCTACACCTTC. The J gene is TRBJ1-2, the V gene TRBV4-3, with a weak D call TRBD1 (6 bases). CDR3 length: 13 amino acids. Germline loops: CDR1 LGHNA, CDR2 YSLEER. V dropped 2 bases and J dropped 8 bases, with 12 bases sitting between them.

DNA for the CDR3: TGCAGCGTTGAACCGGGCGGCTCCTACGAGCAGTACTTC. As protein: CSVEPGGSYEQYF. V and J are TRBV29-1 and TRBJ2-7; D is undetermined. CDR3 length equals 13 residues. The germline gives CDR1 SQVTM, CDR2 ANQGSEA. Trimming shortened V by 2 bases and J by 0 bases, and 8 bases separated the two germline ends.

The rearrangement joins TRBV27 to TRBJ2-7, with a possible D match to TRBD1 (8 bases). The germline V and J ends were trimmed by 7 bases and 1 base, with 17 bases remaining between them. Germline assignment: CDR1 MNHEY and CDR2 SMNVEV (reference sequence). This CDR3 contains 15 residues. Here the CDR3 reads CASKLDRGLSYEQYF. The CDR3 DNA follows: TGTGCCAGCAAACTCGACAGGGGACTATCCTACGAGCAGTACTTC.

The chain combines TRBV9 with TRBJ1-4, with D possibly matching TRBD1 (6 bases). This CDR3 contains 16 residues. Germline CDR1 SGDLS, CDR2 YYNGEE. Trimming shortened V by 3 bases and J by 2 bases, and 14 bases separated the two germline ends. CDR3 sequence reads: CASSDHVGATNEKLFF. In nucleotides, the CDR3 is TGTGCCAGCAGCGATCATGTGGGGGCCACTAATGAAAAACTGTTTTTT. The full variable domain, rest sourced from reference TRBV9 and TRBJ1-4, is DSGVTQTPKHLITATGQRVTLRCSPRSGDLSVYWYQQSLDQGLQFLIQYYNGEERAKGNILERFSAQQFPDLHSELNLSSLELGDSALYFCASSDHVGATNEKLFFGSGTQLSVL.

This clonotype was found once. The rearrangement uses TRBV5-1 and TRBJ2-1; maybe TRBD1 (5 bases). V lost 3 bases, J lost 8 bases, and 15 bases lay in between. The CDR3 length is 14 residues. The germline V gene has CDR1 SGHRS and CDR2 YFSETQ. The CDR3 coding sequence is TGCGCCAGCAGCTCCGTCCGGGCCAGGGATGAGCAGTTCTTC. The encoded protein is CASSSVRARDEQFF.

The J gene is TRBJ2-7, the V gene TRBV7-9, with 7 bases aligning to TRBD2. Germline-derived CDR1 and CDR2 are SEHNR and FQNEAQ (reference sequence). V was pared by 3 bases and J by 5 bases, with 4 bases of the junction left unmatched. The CDR3 has 13 amino acids. CDR3 coding DNA: TGTGCCAGCAGCTTCGCCCGGGAGGACGAGCAGTACTTC. It yields the protein CASSFAREDEQYF.

This chain joins TRBV11-1 and TRBJ2-7; 13 bases match TRBD2. Germline V gives CDR1 SGHAT, CDR2 FQDESV (reference sequence). Losses at the gene ends were 4 bases for V and 0 bases for J; bases not matched to a gene: 12. CDR3 length: 19 amino acids. The CDR3 coding sequence is TGTGCCAGCAGCTCTACATATGGACTAGCGGGAGTGGCCTCCTACGAGCAGTACTTC. Translation: CASSSTYGLAGVASYEQYF.

This chain uses TRBV29-1 with TRBJ2-7, with 7 nucleotides matching TRBD1. The CDR3 is made up of 12 amino acids. Trimming removed 6 bases from V and 2 bases from J; junction bases left unmatched: 4. CDR1 is SQVTM, CDR2 ANQGSEA, per germline. The CDR3 sequence: CSVWTGTYEQYF. The CDR3 coding sequence is TGCAGCGTATGGACAGGAACCTACGAGCAGTACTTC.

Here the CDR3 DNA reads TGTGCCACCAGTGCGGCGAGGGAGCGGGACTACAATGAGCAGTTCTTC. It is translated as CATSAARERDYNEQFF. V is TRBV24-1 and J is TRBJ2-1; 7 bases line up with TRBD2. Per germline, CDR1 KGHDR and CDR2 SFDVKD. After removal of 5 bases from V and 3 bases from J, the junction contained 9 bases not matched to a gene. The CDR3 is 16 amino acids.

V gene TRBV27 combines with J gene TRBJ2-1; D possibly uses TRBD1 or TRBD2 (5 bases each). V was trimmed by 8 bases and J by 0 bases, leaving 14 bases between them. CDR1 is MNHEY and CDR2 is SMNVEV in the germline V gene (reference sequence). The CDR3 covers 15 residues. CDR3 sequence: CASRDLDSSYNEQFF. The CDR3 DNA is TGTGCCAGCCGGGACCTTGATAGCTCCTACAATGAGCAGTTCTTC.

The rearrangement links TRBV11-2 to TRBJ2-7, with D maybe TRBD1 (6 bases). V lost 4 bases and J 6 bases, leaving 10 bases between the germline ends. The length of the CDR3 is 12 residues. The germline V gene encodes CDR1 SGHAT and CDR2 FQNNGV. The CDR3 region has the DNA TGTGCCAGCAGCTATACAGGGTCCGAGCAGTACTTC. It translates to CASSYTGSEQYF.

The gene calls are TRBV29-1 and TRBJ2-2, with TRBD2 as a possible D gene (5 bases). V lost 6 bases and J 6 bases, leaving 5 bases between the germline ends. The CDR3 runs to 10 residues. From germline, CDR1 is SQVTM and CDR2 ANQGSEA. As DNA, the CDR3 is TGCAGCGTAGCGGCCGGGGAGCTGTTTTTT. It yields the protein CSVAAGELFF.

The CDR3 loop is CASSLFRDAYNEQFF. For the CDR3, the DNA is TGTGCCAGCAGCCTCTTCCGGGATGCCTACAATGAGCAGTTCTTC. The chain joins TRBV3-1 to TRBJ2-1; maybe TRBD2 (5 bases). This CDR3 contains 15 residues. Germline assignment: CDR1 LGHDT and CDR2 YNNKEL (reference sequence). Trimming took 4 bases from V and 2 from J, leaving 12 bases between them.

The V call is TRBV29-1, the J call TRBJ1-1; the D is unclear. This CDR3 region has 13 residues. The V end was cut by 2 bases, the J end by 4 bases, with 11 bases between. Germline CDR1 reads SQVTM; CDR2 reads ANQGSEA. The DNA for the CDR3 is TGCAGCGTTGAATTCGGGGAGACCACTGAAGCTTTCTTT. It yields the protein CSVEFGETTEAFF.

This clonotype was detected a few times. The V call is TRBV27, the J call TRBJ2-1; weak D call: TRBD2 (6 bases). Trimming stripped 5 bases from V and 6 bases from J, with 8 bases between. This CDR3 contains 12 residues. CDR1 is MNHEY and CDR2 is SMNVEV in the germline V gene (reference sequence). CDR3 in DNA: TGTGCCAGCAGTCGACTAGGCAATGAGCAGTTCTTC. Translating it yields CASSRLGNEQFF.